A single sample is the source of the 15 T cell receptor beta chains below, sequenced in a study of blood T cells in healthy people across ages. The second PCR ran roughly 7 to 12 cycles with a sample-barcoded 5' primer and J-beta primers. In TCRdb, the 5' RACE reads were re-called with MiXCR into one record per CDR3 protein. Of some 1.5 million distinct CDR3 sequences listed, over 25% are singletons. The source material was blood. The receptors derive from a woman aged 25 to 39 in good health.

This chain links TRBV25-1 with TRBJ2-7; TRBD2 agrees at 7 bases. Germline V gene lookup returns CDR1 MGHDK and CDR2 SYGVNS. The V segment lost 7 bases and the J segment 0 bases; nucleotides outside the gene matches: 9. This CDR3 is built from 15 residues. The CDR3 spells CASTSQRDLSYEQYF. CDR3 bases: TGTGCCAGCACCTCCCAGCGGGACCTCTCCTACGAGCAGTACTTC.

This clonotype came up a few times. V is TRBV20-1 and J is TRBJ2-5, with 7 bases matching TRBD2. Unmatched junction bases numbered 4, after V lost 1 base and J lost 5 bases. Germline V gene lookup returns CDR1 DFQATT and CDR2 SNEGSKA (reference sequence). The CDR3 has 13 residues. The DNA of the CDR3 is TGCAGTGCTAGAGGGGGGGGACGGGAGACCCAGTACTTC. This encodes CSARGGGRETQYF.

J is TRBJ2-4 and V is TRBV7-2; D remains ambiguous. V lost 6 bases and J lost 15, with 15 bases in between. There are 11 residues in the CDR3. Germline lookup yields CDR1 SGHTA and CDR2 FQGNSA. CDR3 nucleotides: TGTGCCAGCAGATCCTCCTCCCATTGGTACTTC. Its protein is CASRSSSHWYF.

This clonotype has just a few counts. This chain joins TRBV20-1 and TRBJ1-6; D call uncertain. This CDR3 is 12 amino acids long. Germline lookup yields CDR1 DFQATT and CDR2 SNEGSKA (reference sequence). The ends were cut back, 6 bases at V and 8 bases at J, with 11 bases in the middle. CDR3: CSAKSGDSPLHF. The CDR3 DNA sequence: TGCAGTGCGAAGAGCGGGGATTCACCCCTCCACTTT.

This clonotype was seen a handful of times. The rearrangement joins TRBV5-1 to TRBJ2-1, with 8 bases fitting TRBD1. The CDR3 covers 16 residues. Germline V gives CDR1 SGHRS, CDR2 YFSETQ. V gave up 3 bases and J gave up 5 bases; unmatched junction bases: 10. The chain's CDR3 is CASSSSVTGAHNEQFF. CDR3 nucleotides: TGCGCCAGCAGCTCCAGTGTGACAGGGGCCCACAATGAGCAGTTCTTC.

This clonotype has at least ten counts. The chain couples TRBV12-3 or TRBV12-4 to TRBJ1-6; D possibly corresponds to TRBD1 (6 bases). The length of the CDR3 is 15 residues. Trimming pared 4 bases from V and 7 bases from J, leaving 14 bases between. This CDR3 is CASSSGGQTNSPLHF. CDR3 nucleotide sequence: TGTGCCAGCAGTTCTGGCGGACAGACCAATTCACCCCTCCACTTT.

This chain links TRBV7-9 with TRBJ2-3; the D gene is possibly TRBD1 (5 bases). Trimming cost V 3 bases and J 3 bases, with 13 bases left between them. This CDR3 has 15 amino acids. Germline loops: CDR1 SEHNR, CDR2 FQNEAQ (reference sequence). The CDR3 protein is CASSFDRRATDTQYF. As DNA, the CDR3 is TGTGCCAGCAGCTTCGACAGACGGGCTACAGATACGCAGTATTTT.

This clonotype has a handful of counts. V gene TRBV10-1 combines with J gene TRBJ2-1; no firm D call. Deletions cut 4 bases from V and 13 bases from J, with 14 bases between. This CDR3 has 12 residues. The germline V gene has CDR1 WNHNN and CDR2 SYGVQD (reference sequence). CDR3 sequence: CASSGAEELQFF. CDR3 bases: TGCGCCAGCAGTGGGGCAGAAGAGTTACAGTTCTTC.

The V gene is TRBV6-6, the J gene TRBJ1-1; maybe TRBD1 (5 bases). The CDR3 is 14 residues long. The germline V gene has CDR1 MNHNY and CDR2 SVGAGI (reference sequence). V lost 7 bases, J lost 2 bases, and 14 bases lay in between. The CDR3 here is CASTQSTANTEAFF. CDR3 coding DNA: TGTGCCAGCACCCAGTCGACAGCTAACACTGAAGCTTTCTTT.

Notes on this clonotype: The junction shows a germline mismatch at one end, possibly a read error. V and J are TRBV12-3 or TRBV12-4 and TRBJ2-7; the match to TRBD2 covers 9 bases. The CDR3 has 15 amino acids. The CDR3 is CASSRSGGSTYEQDF. The CDR3 region has the DNA TGTGCCAGCAGCCGGAGCGGGGGGTCTACTTACGAGCAGGACTTC.

V and J are TRBV10-3 and TRBJ2-1, with no clear D. The CDR3 consists of 14 residues. Trimming shortened V by 2 bases and J by 7 bases, and 12 bases separated the two germline ends. From germline, CDR1 is ENHRY and CDR2 SYGVKD. DNA for the CDR3: TGTGCCATCAGTGAGGATTGGGGTGGGAATGAGCAGTTCTTC. Encoded protein: CAISEDWGGNEQFF.

This clonotype was seen only a few times. The chain employs TRBV6-6 and TRBJ1-2; D is undetermined. V shed 4 bases and J shed 0 bases, with 9 bases lying between them. CDR1 is MNHNY, CDR2 SVGAGI, per germline (reference sequence). The CDR3 extends over 14 amino acids. CDR3 sequence reads: CASSSHGTNYGYTF. For the CDR3, the DNA is TGTGCCAGCAGTTCCCATGGGACTAACTATGGCTACACCTTC.

The J gene is TRBJ1-2, the V gene TRBV2, with 11 bases identical to TRBD1. The germline V gene encodes CDR1 SNHLY and CDR2 FYNNEI. The CDR3 runs to 18 residues. The V segment lost 4 bases and the J segment 6 bases; nucleotides outside the gene matches: 16. The CDR3 sequence: CASSAGQGASRFRDGYTF. CDR3 bases: TGTGCCAGCAGTGCAGGACAGGGGGCTAGTAGGTTTCGGGATGGCTACACCTTC.

This clonotype was found once. The J gene is TRBJ1-3, the V gene TRBV9; the D gene is possibly TRBD1 (6 bases). Germline CDR1 and CDR2: SGDLS and YYNGEE. There are 15 residues in the CDR3. V lost 1 base and J 2 bases, leaving 10 bases between the germline ends. The CDR3 here is CASSVTGSPGNTIYF. CDR3 DNA sequence: TGTGCCAGCAGCGTAACAGGGAGCCCTGGAAACACCATATATTTT. Together with reference TRBV9 and TRBJ1-3, the CDR3 gives the full variable domain: DSGVTQTPKHLITATGQRVTLRCSPRSGDLSVYWYQQSLDQGLQFLIQYYNGEERAKGNILERFSAQQFPDLHSELNLSSLELGDSALYFCASSVTGSPGNTIYFGEGSWLTVV.

The chain joins TRBV15 to TRBJ1-1, with D possibly TRBD1 on 5 matching bases. This CDR3 has 17 amino acids. Germline V gene data show CDR1 as LNHNV and CDR2 as YYDKDF (reference sequence). With 0 bases removed from V and 3 bases from J, the gap between germline ends came to 17 bases. CDR3 region: CATSRDRGGILHTEAFF. CDR3 DNA: TGTGCCACCAGCAGAGATCGGGGGGGGATATTGCACACTGAAGCTTTCTTT.